A single sample is the source of the 26 T cell receptor beta chains below, sequenced in a study of T cell repertoires in aging, cancer and after chemotherapy. TRB rearrangements spanning V, D and J were amplified using mixed TRB-A/B primers. TCRdb ran MiXCR on the multiplex PCR reads and lists one entry per CDR3 protein. The table records 9,500 or so distinct CDR3 sequences, approximately 26% of them present only once. Amplification of TCR beta used genomic DNA extracted from peripheral blood. The specimen sequenced was blood. All receptors derive from a human donor in good health.

This clonotype is labeled medium-sized. The J gene is TRBJ1-1, the V gene TRBV30; D possibly corresponds to TRBD1 (6 bases). Trimming shortened V by 0 bases and J by 4 bases, and 18 bases separated the two germline ends. The germline V gene encodes CDR1 GTSNPN and CDR2 SVGIG (reference sequence). The CDR3 has 16 amino acids. CDR3 protein: CAWSVRMGALSTEAFF. The CDR3 nucleotides read TGTGCCTGGAGTGTACGTATGGGGGCCCTCTCCACTGAAGCTTTCTTT.

V is TRBV28 and J is TRBJ2-1, with D possibly being TRBD2 (5 bases). The germline CDR1 and CDR2 sequences are MDHEN and SYDVKM. V lost 6 bases and J lost 8, with 17 bases in between. This CDR3 comprises 14 residues. The CDR3 sequence is CASRNYRTGDEQFF. CDR3 nucleotides: TGTGCCAGCAGAAACTACCGGACTGGCGATGAGCAGTTCTTC.

By sample share, this clonotype is medium-sized. The V gene is TRBV15, the J gene TRBJ2-2; D may match TRBD1 or TRBD2 (5 bases each). From germline, CDR1 is LNHNV and CDR2 YYDKDF (reference sequence). Trimming shortened V by 5 bases and J by 4 bases, and 11 bases separated the two germline ends. This CDR3 contains 14 residues. CDR3 nucleotides: TGTGCCACCAGCGGACCGGGACGCACCGGGGAGCTGTTTTTT. Translation gives CATSGPGRTGELFF.

The rearrangement joins TRBV7-9 to TRBJ1-1, with D maybe TRBD1 (6 bases). Per the germline V gene, CDR1 is SEHNR and CDR2 is FQNEAQ (reference sequence). With 5 bases removed from V and 3 bases from J, the gap between germline ends came to 13 bases. CDR3 length: 14 residues. Here the CDR3 DNA reads TGTGCCAGCAGCCTTACAGGGACGGACACTGAAGCTTTCTTT. This gives the protein CASSLTGTDTEAFF.

The table lists this clonotype with a few counts. J is TRBJ2-1 and V is TRBV19; D might be TRBD2 (6 bases). V lost 3 bases to trimming and J lost 3 bases, with 18 bases between them. Germline-derived CDR1 and CDR2 are LNHDA and SQIVND (reference sequence). CDR3 length: 17 residues. In nucleotides, the CDR3 is TGTGCCAGTAGTATCAGTATAGGGCGGGGAAGCTACAATGAGCAGTTCTTC. Its translation is CASSISIGRGSYNEQFF.

This chain connects TRBV28 to TRBJ2-5, with no clear D. Trimming pared 5 bases from V and 0 bases from J, leaving 16 bases between. CDR1 MDHEN and CDR2 SYDVKM come from the germline V gene. CDR3 size: 16 residues. Here the CDR3 DNA reads TGTGCCAGCAGTAAAACCAAGACCGCTTACCAAGAGACCCAGTACTTC. Protein sequence: CASSKTKTAYQETQYF.

The J gene is TRBJ2-7, the V gene TRBV18; 10 positions match TRBD1. The J segment lost 4 bases and the V segment lost 6 bases, leaving 12 bases of the junction unmatched. CDR3 size: 16 residues. Per germline, CDR1 KGHSH and CDR2 LQKENI. The CDR3 nucleotides read TGTGCCAGCTCTTTAGGGACAGGGGTTAAGCAGTACGAGCAGTACTTC. This translates into CASSLGTGVKQYEQYF.

By sample fraction, this clonotype is medium-sized. CDR3 nucleotide sequence: TGTGCCAGTAGTACTCTGGGACAGGGGAGCAATCAGCCCCAGCATTTT. Amino acid sequence: CASSTLGQGSNQPQHF. The chain carries TRBV19 and TRBJ1-5, with 10 positions matching TRBD1. V was clipped by 4 bases and J by 1 base; unmatched bases: 4. CDR1 and CDR2 from the germline V gene are LNHDA and SQIVND (reference sequence). The CDR3 contains 16 residues.

The chain is built from TRBV12-3 or TRBV12-4 and TRBJ2-7, with 9 nucleotides matching TRBD2. This CDR3 has 15 residues. J lost 5 bases, V lost 5 bases, and 10 bases had no gene match. In DNA, the CDR3 is TGTGCCAGCAGTGCACCGGGACTAGCTTACCACGAGCAGTACTTC. Amino acids: CASSAPGLAYHEQYF.

This clonotype was counted a few times. V is TRBV6-1 and J is TRBJ2-1; no firm D call. The V gene's germline CDR1 is MNHNS and CDR2 SASEGT. The CDR3 has 14 amino acids. The germline V and J ends were trimmed by 2 bases and 2 bases, with 7 bases remaining between them. CDR3 nucleotides: TGTGCCAGCAGTGAAATAGGAACCTACAATGAGCAGTTCTTC. It is translated as CASSEIGTYNEQFF.

The chain combines TRBV7-2 with TRBJ1-4, with D possibly matching TRBD1 (5 bases). The V end lost 9 bases, the J end lost 11 bases, and 28 bases lay between the germline ends. The CDR3 contains 16 residues. Germline V lookup: CDR1 SGHTA, CDR2 FQGNSA. CDR3 DNA sequence: TGTGCCAGTATCCCACCTAGTGCCCGCAGGGTTGGGAAACTGTTTTTT. It specifies CASIPPSARRVGKLFF. Variable domain in full (rest from reference TRBV7-2 and TRBJ1-4): GAGVSQSPSNKVTEKGKDVELRCDPISGHTALYWYRQSLGQGLEFLIYFQGNSAPDKSGLPSDRFSAERTGGSVSTLTIQRTQQEDSAVYLCASIPPSARRVGKLFFGSGTQLSVL.

This clonotype showed up just a few times. The chain uses TRBV5-6 and TRBJ2-2, with 8 positions matching TRBD1. The V and J ends lost 4 bases and 4 bases, in that order; junction bases with no gene match: 24. Germline CDR1 and CDR2: SGHDT and YYEEEE. This CDR3 has 21 amino acids. The CDR3 bases are TGTGCCAGCAGCCTTGTAGGATACAGGACAGGGCCTAGAGAAGGCACCGGGGAGCTGTTTTTT. It translates to CASSLVGYRTGPREGTGELFF.

This clonotype showed up just a few times. J is TRBJ2-1 and V is TRBV30; D is unresolved. The CDR3 runs to 14 residues. V shed 0 bases and J shed 5 bases, with 11 bases lying between them. Germline lookup yields CDR1 GTSNPN and CDR2 SVGIG (reference sequence). The CDR3 region is CAWSVKLVDNEQFF. The DNA of the CDR3 is TGTGCCTGGAGTGTAAAATTAGTCGACAATGAGCAGTTCTTC.

By share, this clonotype ranks as medium-sized. The genes are TRBV11-2 and TRBJ2-7, with no clear D. The germline gives CDR1 SGHAT, CDR2 FQNNGV. V was pared by 0 bases and J by 5 bases, with 11 bases between. CDR3 size: 14 residues. In nucleotides, the CDR3 is TGTGCCAGCAGCTTAGACTGGGGAATCGACGAGCAGTACTTC. It yields the protein CASSLDWGIDEQYF.

The chain combines TRBV19 with TRBJ1-5, with D possibly matching TRBD1 (5 bases). Germline CDR1 is LNHDA and CDR2 is SQIVND (reference sequence). The CDR3 is 12 amino acids. With 6 bases removed from V and 7 bases from J, the gap between germline ends came to 10 bases. The CDR3 reads CASSPGGQPQHF. The CDR3 region has the DNA TGTGCCAGTAGCCCTGGGGGGCAGCCCCAGCATTTT. The full variable domain, with the rest looked up from reference TRBV19 and TRBJ1-5, is DGGITQSPKYLFRKEGQNVTLSCEQNLNHDAMYWYRQDPGQGLRLIYYSQIVNDFQKGDIAEGYSVSREKKESFPLTVTSAQKNPTAFYLCASSPGGQPQHFGDGTRLSIL.

The sample holds a few counts of this clonotype. The chain couples TRBV4-1 to TRBJ1-3, with D possibly matching TRBD1 (5 bases). The germline V gene has CDR1 MGHRA and CDR2 YSYEKL. Trimming took off 1 base at V and 4 bases at J, with 8 bases between the two ends. The CDR3 spans 14 residues. This chain's CDR3 is CASSQAGPGNTIYF. The DNA for the CDR3 is TGCGCCAGCAGCCAAGCGGGGCCGGGAAACACCATATATTTT.

This chain joins TRBV7-9 and TRBJ2-1, with 16 bases that match TRBD2. CDR1 is SEHNR, CDR2 FQNEAQ, per germline (reference sequence). J lost 14 bases, V lost 4 bases, and 8 bases had no gene match. This CDR3 region has 15 residues. The CDR3 region is CASSSPGLAGGRKFF. The CDR3 DNA is TGTGCCAGCAGCTCTCCGGGACTAGCGGGAGGGCGGAAGTTCTTC.

In its sample, this clonotype was seen a few times. The V call is TRBV7-9, the J call TRBJ2-5, with 8 positions matching TRBD2. This CDR3 is built from 14 residues. Germline V gene data show CDR1 as SEHNR and CDR2 as FQNEAQ (reference sequence). Trimming at V came to 4 bases and at J to 5 bases, leaving 6 bases not matched to a gene. CDR3 in amino acids: CASSSEREWETQYF. CDR3 nucleotides: TGTGCCAGCAGCTCAGAGCGGGAGTGGGAGACCCAGTACTTC.

Relative to its sample, this clonotype is medium-sized. The chain joins TRBV19 to TRBJ2-2; possible D gene TRBD1, 6 bases. The ends were cut back, 8 bases at V and 1 base at J, with 11 bases in the middle. The CDR3 contains 14 residues. CDR1 and CDR2 (germline): LNHDA, SQIVND (reference sequence). In nucleotides, the CDR3 is TGTGCCAGTGGATCGACAGGGAACACCGGGGAGCTGTTTTTT. Translated, it gives CASGSTGNTGELFF.

This clonotype was seen a few times. The V gene is TRBV7-2, the J gene TRBJ1-5; D remains ambiguous. The germline gives CDR1 SGHTA, CDR2 FQGNSA. There are 13 residues in the CDR3. V lost 6 bases and J 5 bases, leaving 11 bases between the germline ends. CDR3 sequence (DNA): TGTGCCAGCAGTTTCCGGGTCGATCAGCCCCAGCATTTT. Translation: CASSFRVDQPQHF.

The gene calls are TRBV7-9 and TRBJ2-5; D may correspond to TRBD1 or TRBD2 (5 bases each). With 10 bases removed from V and 0 bases from J, the gap between germline ends came to 15 bases. This CDR3 is built from 14 residues. The germline V gene encodes CDR1 SEHNR and CDR2 FQNEAQ (reference sequence). The CDR3 reads CANGDDRYQETQYF. As DNA, the CDR3 is TGTGCCAACGGGGACGATCGGTACCAAGAGACCCAGTACTTC.

DNA of the CDR3: TGTGCCAGCTCACCATTCGCACAGAACACCGGGGAGCTGTTTTTT. Protein product: CASSPFAQNTGELFF. V gene TRBV18 combines with J gene TRBJ2-2, with no clear D. The CDR3 is made up of 15 amino acids. Germline CDR1 KGHSH, CDR2 LQKENI. Deletions cut 2 bases from V and 1 base from J, with 8 bases between.

For the CDR3, the DNA is TGTGCCACGGGACAGGCCTACGAGCAGTACTTC. Protein sequence: CATGQAYEQYF. The rearrangement links TRBV6-2 or TRBV6-3 to TRBJ2-7; 8 nucleotides match TRBD1. The germline CDR1 and CDR2 sequences are MNHEY and SVGEGT. The CDR3 has 11 amino acids. The ends lost 10 bases at V and 2 bases at J; junction bases unmatched: 1.

This clonotype has more than one count but fewer than ten. Here the CDR3 reads CASSSSVSTDTQYF. CDR3 nucleotide sequence: TGTGCCAGCAGCTCTAGCGTTAGCACAGATACGCAGTATTTT. The rearrangement uses TRBV12-3 or TRBV12-4 and TRBJ2-3, with a tentative D call TRBD2 (6 bases). There are 14 residues in the CDR3. V lost 6 bases, J lost 0 bases, and 10 bases lay in between.

By sample fraction, this clonotype is medium-sized (0.01 to 0.1%). V and J are TRBV11-1 and TRBJ1-4, with D maybe TRBD1 (6 bases). The CDR3 has 13 amino acids. Germline-derived CDR1 and CDR2 are SGHAT and FQDESV (reference sequence). V lost 3 bases and J lost 8, with 10 bases in between. The CDR3 nucleotides read TGTGCCAGCAGCTTCCAGGGGTCCGAAAAACTGTTTTTT. This encodes CASSFQGSEKLFF.

As regards this clonotype: With a much larger clone just one base away, this may be a read error. The chain uses TRBV27 and TRBJ2-7; a possible D gene is TRBD2 (5 bases). V lost 6 bases and J lost 2, with 17 bases in between. Germline CDR1 reads MNHEY; CDR2 reads SMNVEV (reference sequence). The CDR3 loop spans 15 amino acids. The CDR3, as DNA: TGTGCCAGCAGATACGTACTAGTTCCCGCCTACGAGCAGTACTTC. Translated: CASRYVLVPAYEQYF.